These 8 T cell receptor beta chains share one sample of origin, sequenced in a study of control samples from healthy donors and cancer patients. The repertoire was sequenced with immunoSEQ multiplex PCR; TCRdb's copy has only in-frame clones and lacks some. This sample yields about 79,000 clones, of which approximately 94% are seen a single time; around 1.3% belongs to the top ten. The sequencing input was PBMCs. These receptors originate from a woman in her thirties or forties with lung cancer.

This clone was seen once. CDR3 coding DNA: TGCAGTGCTATAGAGAGTGAGCAGTTCTTC. Protein sequence: CSAIESEQFF. The chain joins TRBV20-1 to TRBJ2-1; no clear D. The ends were cut back, 4 bases at V and 9 bases at J, with 7 bases in the middle. Germline V gene lookup returns CDR1 DFQATT and CDR2 SNEGSKA (reference sequence). The CDR3 length is 10 residues.

This clone was seen a single time. Germline is not matched at one junction end, which may reflect a read error. This chain connects TRBV28 to TRBJ2-7, with D possibly matching TRBD1 (5 bases). The CDR3 has 11 residues. The V gene's germline CDR1 is MDHEN and CDR2 SYDVKM. The CDR3 protein is CASSLEGRAVF. The CDR3 DNA reads TGTGCCAGCAGTTTAGAAGGCAGGGCTGTCTTC.

This CDR3 is CASSGGPLSYNEQFF. CDR3 DNA: TGTGCCAGCAGCGGGGGCCCACTCTCCTACAATGAGCAGTTCTTC. The chain uses TRBV25-1 and TRBJ2-1; D may match TRBD1 or TRBD2 (6 bases each). Looked up from germline, CDR1 is MGHDK and CDR2 is SYGVNS. V was cut by 6 bases and J by 0 bases, with 12 bases left in between. The length of the CDR3 is 15 residues. The entire variable domain, with the rest obtained from reference TRBV25-1 and TRBJ2-1, is as follows: EADIYQTPRYLVIGTGKKITLECSQTMGHDKMYWYQQDPGMELHLIHYSYGVNSTEKGDLSSESTVSRIRTEHFPLTLESARPSHTSQYLCASSGGPLSYNEQFFGPGTRLTVL.

In its sample, this clone was seen once. The chain combines TRBV5-1 with TRBJ2-7, with D tentatively TRBD2 (6 bases). The V end lost 3 bases, the J end lost 6 bases, and 10 bases lay between the germline ends. Germline V gene sequence: CDR1 SGHRS, CDR2 YFSETQ. This CDR3 comprises 12 residues. CDR3 in amino acids: CASSWGEFEQYF. CDR3 in DNA: TGCGCCAGCAGCTGGGGGGAATTCGAGCAGTACTTC.

This clone was detected only once. The gene calls are TRBV9 and TRBJ2-2; 9 nucleotides match TRBD1. Germline V gene lookup returns CDR1 SGDLS and CDR2 YYNGEE. Trimming removed 1 base from V and 5 bases from J; junction bases left unmatched: 3. This CDR3 spans 15 amino acids. In nucleotides, the CDR3 is TGTGCCAGCAGCGTACGGGGACAGGGAACCGGGGAGCTGTTTTTT. It encodes CASSVRGQGTGELFF.

The rearrangement uses TRBV11-2 and TRBJ1-6, with no clear D. This CDR3 has 17 amino acids. Germline V gives CDR1 SGHAT, CDR2 FQNNGV. V was pared by 3 bases and J by 0 bases, with 12 bases between. CDR3 amino acids: CASSFFQHSSYNSPLHF. The DNA for the CDR3 is TGTGCCAGCAGCTTTTTTCAGCACAGCTCCTATAATTCACCCCTCCACTTT.

The chain carries TRBV6-1 and TRBJ1-5; TRBD1 matches at 8 bases. The CDR3 is made up of 13 amino acids. The V segment lost 2 bases and the J segment 9 bases; nucleotides outside the gene matches: 3. Per germline, CDR1 MNHNS and CDR2 SASEGT. CDR3 DNA: TGTGCCAGCAGTGAAACAGGGGGATGGCCCCAGCATTTT. Its translation: CASSETGGWPQHF.

V and J are TRBV6-5 and TRBJ2-1; possible D gene TRBD2, 7 bases. The V gene's germline CDR1 is MNHEY and CDR2 SVGAGI. The CDR3 is made up of 15 amino acids. Trimming pared 2 bases from V and 8 bases from J, leaving 16 bases between. CDR3 sequence: CASSYPEGGAYEQFF. The CDR3 bases are TGTGCCAGCAGTTACCCCGAGGGGGGGGCGTATGAGCAGTTCTTC.